The present T cell receptor beta chain was sequenced within a study of CD8 T cells in Susac syndrome. This clonotype occurred once. Sequencing of TCR beta was carried out in blood CD8+ and CD4+ T cells. Those who served as multiple sclerosis controls were treatment-naive patients with stable or active relapsing-remitting disease. The CD8+ and CD4+ T cells were negatively isolated, with the TEMRA cells enriched by FACS. When the RNA was reverse transcribed, random hexamers were used with an input of roughly 0.45 to 1 ug. Amplification of TCR beta CDR3 was carried out by immunoSEQ multiplex PCR, which covered 54 Vbeta and 13 Jbeta segments. TCRdb itself ran the immunoSEQ multiplex PCR reads through MiXCR, one entry per CDR3 protein. The data hold fewer than 200,000 distinct CDR3 sequences, with about 95% observed a single time. The sample consisted of CD8+ T cells from PBMCs. The TCR comes from a human donor with multiple sclerosis.

CDR3 sequence: CASRYVDSLHTEAFF. The CDR3 coding sequence is TGTGCCAGCAGATACGTGGACAGCCTGCACACTGAAGCTTTCTTT. The chain carries TRBV5-6 and TRBJ1-1; TRBD1 is a possible D gene (6 bases). Germline-derived CDR1 and CDR2 are SGHDT and YYEEEE. The CDR3 runs to 15 residues. The V gene lost 5 bases and the J gene lost 3 bases, with 17 bases spanning the gap. Drawing the rest from reference TRBV5-6 and TRBJ1-1, the complete variable domain is DAGVTQSPTHLIKTRGQQVTLRCSPKSGHDTVSWYQQALGQGPQFIFQYYEEEERQRGNFPDRFSGHQFPNYSSELNVNALLLGDSALYLCASRYVDSLHTEAFFGQGTRLTVV.